What follows is one TCR beta chain and its context. The antigen remains undetermined. The sample originates from a study of T-cell memory formation after mild COVID-19. Study-wide findings and caveats: For contracting clones, CD4+ ones sat mainly in CM and EM, CD8+ in EMRA.

Germline V gene lookup returns CDR1 SEHNR and CDR2 FQNEAQ (reference sequence). This CDR3 region has 13 residues. The ends were cut back, 5 bases at V and 11 bases at J, with 18 bases in the middle. TCRdb itself ran the 5' RACE reads through MiXCR, one entry per CDR3 protein. The sample holds just under 350,000 distinct CDR3 sequences, over 10% seen once. This clonotype originated in a man between 18 and 29 years old who had mild COVID-19 (a few samples of this study predate the infection). Cell type and time point are not known. The sample consisted of PBMCs or a T cell subset sorted from them (not recorded which). The chain combines TRBV7-9 with TRBJ1-1, with TRBD1 as a possible D gene (5 bases). The CDR3: CASSIGTNLGAFF. CDR3 DNA: TGTGCCAGCAGCATCGGGACCAACCTTGGGGCTTTCTTT.